This T cell receptor (beta chain) was sequenced in a study of blood T cell repertoires in COVID-19. Study overall: The United States, Italy and Spain supplied acute and convalescent COVID-19 samples.

Original methodology: Cell counts per sample came from amplifying reference gene primers. Some clones are missing from TCRdb's copy, which holds only in-frame ones; the method was immunoSEQ multiplex PCR. Clone size and V and J calls were adopted from that table, with D and trimming inferred from the DNA. The repertoire has 180,000 or so clones, approximately 83% of them found once; the top ten carry 3% to 4%. Germline V gene sequence: CDR1 SQVTM, CDR2 ANQGSEA. The germline V and J ends were trimmed by 4 bases and 3 bases, with 16 bases remaining between them. This CDR3 comprises 15 residues. The chain combines TRBV29-1 with TRBJ2-1, with D perhaps matching TRBD1 (5 bases). The specimen sequenced was peripheral blood. The receptor was derived from a man between 60 and 70 years old with acute or convalescent COVID-19. As DNA, the CDR3 is TGCAGCGTTGCACAAACTCAGGGTGGCTACAATGAGCAGTTCTTC. Its protein product is CSVAQTQGGYNEQFF.